The entry below gives a single T cell receptor beta chain sequence along with its context. Germline assignment: CDR1 MNHEY and CDR2 SMNVEV (reference sequence). This CDR3 comprises 15 residues. With 6 bases clipped from V and 5 bases from J, the junction kept 12 bases outside the gene matches. Assay: immunoSEQ multiplex PCR; the TCRdb copy retains only in-frame clones and omits some. Counted here are 200,000 to 250,000 clones, approximately 85% occurring once; the ten biggest clones make up approximately 5.2%. This entry comes from a study of blood T cell repertoires in COVID-19. Seattle enrolled patients during active infection and tracked them longitudinally.

The origin of this receptor is a woman aged 70-85 years with COVID-19, enrolled during active disease. V and J are TRBV27 and TRBJ2-5; 7 nucleotides match TRBD1. Sequenced sample: peripheral blood. CDR3 nucleotide sequence: TGTGCCAGCAGGCCTTTGACAGGGTTATTGGAGACCCAGTACTTC. Translation gives CASRPLTGLLETQYF.